The rows below give T cell receptor beta chains drawn from one sample of a study of blood T cell repertoires in COVID-19. Using immunoSEQ multiplex PCR, the repertoire was profiled, and TCRdb retains in-frame clones only, with some absent. The data hold 300,000 to 350,000 clones, with roughly 89% observed a single time. Sample: peripheral blood. The receptors here all came from a woman aged 60-75 years with COVID-19, enrolled during active disease. The CDR3 runs from the conserved cysteine through the conserved F or W. D genes are given only for firm matches. Some rows have no size entry. The others give once, few or many, or a class for an expanded clone.

abundance,v_gene,d_gene,j_gene,CDR3nt,CDR3aa
-,TRBV2,TRBD2,TRBJ2-7,TGTGCCAGCAGTGACCAGGGACTAGCGGGGGAGAACGAGCAGTACTTC,CASSDQGLAGENEQYF
-,TRBV7-9,TRBD1,TRBJ2-1,TGTGCCAGCAGCTCGTTGACAGGGAAAAACTACAATGAGCAGTTCTTC,CASSSLTGKNYNEQFF
-,TRBV7-2,-,TRBJ2-1,TGTGCCAGCAGCCGGCGGGATTTGAACTTCAATGAGCAGTTCTTC,CASSRRDLNFNEQFF
-,TRBV5-1,TRBD1,TRBJ1-1,TGCGCCAGCAGCAACACAGGGGGGACTGAAGCTTTCTTT,CASSNTGGTEAFF
-,TRBV4-1,TRBD1,TRBJ2-1,TGCGCCAGCCAAAAAAGCACGAATCCCGGGACAGGGGGCCAAAATGAGCAGTTCTTC,CASQKSTNPGTGGQNEQFF
-,TRBV7-8,-,TRBJ2-1,TGTGCCAGCAGCTTCCGACTCCCAGGGCATGAGCAGTTCTTC,CASSFRLPGHEQFF
-,TRBV7-7,TRBD2,TRBJ2-5,TGTGCTAGCAGCTGGACTAGCGGGGCCCAAGAGACCCAGTACTTC,CASSWTSGAQETQYF
-,TRBV5-6,-,TRBJ1-4,TGTGCCAGCAGCTACAGGTTTGAAAAACTGTTTTTT,CASSYRFEKLFF
once,TRBV5-4,TRBD1,TRBJ2-7,TGTGCCAGCAGCTACGACAGGGGGCGTATGTACGAGCAGTACTTC,CASSYDRGRMYEQYF
-,TRBV13,-,TRBJ2-7,TGTGCCAGCAGCTTAGGCCGACACGGCTACGAGCAGTACTTC,CASSLGRHGYEQYF
once,TRBV7-9,-,TRBJ2-3,TGTGCCAGCAGCTTAGGGCGGGGAGGAGATACGCAGTATTTT,CASSLGRGGDTQYF
-,TRBV18,-,TRBJ2-7,TGTGCCAGCTCCCCCTCGCAGGGCTCCTACGAGCAGTACTTC,CASSPSQGSYEQYF
-,TRBV9,-,TRBJ1-5,TGTGCCAGCAGCCGTCAGGGAACTAGCAATCAGCCCCAGCATTTT,CASSRQGTSNQPQHF
-,TRBV5-4,-,TRBJ2-3,TGTGCCAGCAGCTTGGCCCGTTTAAACACAGATACGCAGTATTTT,CASSLARLNTDTQYF
-,TRBV7-9,-,TRBJ1-3,TGTGCCAGCAGGGCGGTGTGGGTAGGAAACACCATATATTTT,CASRAVWVGNTIYF
-,TRBV5-1,TRBD1,TRBJ2-7,TGCGCCAGCAGCTTGGGTGGACAGGGGTCCTACGAGCAGTACTTC,CASSLGGQGSYEQYF
-,TRBV11-3,-,TRBJ2-1,TGTGCCAGCAGCCCCAGGGGGGCCAGGAACAATGAGCAGTTCTTC,CASSPRGARNNEQFF
-,TRBV29-1,-,TRBJ1-1,TGCAGCGTTGGACGACAGGCAAACACTGAAGCTTTCTTT,CSVGRQANTEAFF
few,TRBV7-3,-,TRBJ1-1,TGTGCCAGCAGCCCTGGTCCAGGAAATGAAGCTTTCTTT,CASSPGPGNEAFF
-,TRBV12-3/TRBV12-4,-,TRBJ2-3,TGTGCCAGCAGACCCAGGAGCACAGATACGCAGTATTTT,CASRPRSTDTQYF
-,TRBV6-1,TRBD1,TRBJ1-5,TGTGCCAGCAGTGAAGGTGGGGACAGGGTAAATCAGCCCCAGCATTTT,CASSEGGDRVNQPQHF
-,TRBV7-2,TRBD2,TRBJ2-5,TGTGCCAGCAGCTTAGTTCGGCTAGCGGGATATATTCAAGAGACCCAGTACTTC,CASSLVRLAGYIQETQYF